This T cell receptor (beta chain) was identified during a study of type 1 and type 2 diabetes patients. PCR was run on genomic DNA. Amplification of the beta chain CDR3 used 30 forward and 13 reverse multiplex primers. TCRdb re-called the multiplex PCR reads with MiXCR, one entry per CDR3 protein. The table shows 250,000 or so distinct CDR3 sequences, with roughly 44% occurring only once. This clonotype showed up just a few times. This TCR derives from a man between 18 and 29 years old with type 2 diabetes. The sequencing input was peripheral blood mononuclear cells (PBMCs).

Written as DNA, the CDR3 is TGTGCCAGCGAAAAGGACACTAACACTGAAGCTTTCTTT. It yields the protein CASEKDTNTEAFF. The rearrangement joins TRBV2 to TRBJ1-1, with D possibly TRBD1 on 5 matching bases. This CDR3 has 13 residues. Germline V lookup: CDR1 SNHLY, CDR2 FYNNEI. Trimming removed 8 bases from V and 2 bases from J, with 12 bases in between.